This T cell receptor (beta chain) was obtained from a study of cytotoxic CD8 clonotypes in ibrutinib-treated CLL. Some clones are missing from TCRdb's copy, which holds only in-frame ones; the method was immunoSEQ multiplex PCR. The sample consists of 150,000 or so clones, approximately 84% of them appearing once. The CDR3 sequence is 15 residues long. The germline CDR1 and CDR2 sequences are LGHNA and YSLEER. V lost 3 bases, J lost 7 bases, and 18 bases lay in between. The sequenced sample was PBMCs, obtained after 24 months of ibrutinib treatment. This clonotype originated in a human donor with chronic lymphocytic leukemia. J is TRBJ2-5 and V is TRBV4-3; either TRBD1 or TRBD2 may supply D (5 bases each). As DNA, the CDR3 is TGCGCCAGCAGCCAGGCAGGACAAGCGGCGGGGACCCAGTACTTC. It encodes CASSQAGQAAGTQYF.